These 15 T cell receptor beta chains originate from one sample sequenced in a study of T cell responses to AZD1222 COVID-19 vaccine. Here immunoSEQ multiplex PCR was the method, and the copy in TCRdb shows in-frame clones only, minus some. Among about 110,000 clones listed, approximately 94% were seen once. The source material was peripheral blood, sampled 28 days after the second AZD1222 dose. The receptors here all came from an adult who received the AZD1222 COVID-19 vaccine.

In this sample, this clone turned up once. The genes are TRBV3-1 (or the pseudogene TRBV3-2) and TRBJ1-6, with D unresolved. Trimming stripped 1 base from V and 10 bases from J, with 5 bases between. This CDR3 comprises 12 residues. The germline CDR1 and CDR2 sequences are LGHDT and YNNKEL (reference sequence). The CDR3 protein is CASSQVKSPLHF. DNA for the CDR3: TGTGCCAGCAGCCAAGTGAAATCACCCCTCCACTTT.

The chain links TRBV5-5 to TRBJ1-4; D may be TRBD1 (5 bases). This CDR3 contains 15 residues. Per the germline V gene, CDR1 is SGHKS and CDR2 is YYEKEE (reference sequence). V lost 0 bases to trimming and J lost 4 bases, with 10 bases between them. The CDR3 here is CASSLGWGVNEKLFF. The CDR3 DNA reads TGTGCCAGCAGCTTGGGATGGGGCGTTAATGAAAAACTGTTTTTT.

The genes are TRBV6-5 and TRBJ1-1; 7 bases map to TRBD1. CDR1 MNHEY and CDR2 SVGAGI come from the germline V gene. This CDR3 is built from 14 residues. V dropped 6 bases and J dropped 3; count of bases not matched to a gene: 7. The CDR3 DNA sequence: TGTGCCAGCAGACCGACAGGGTTACACACTGAAGCTTTCTTT. This translates into CASRPTGLHTEAFF.

The chain couples TRBV15 to TRBJ1-5; D uncertain. The V gene's germline CDR1 is LNHNV and CDR2 YYDKDF (reference sequence). Trimming left V 1 base short and J 0 bases short, with 10 bases between. The CDR3 sequence is 16 residues long. CDR3 in DNA: TGTGCCACCAGCAGAGGGGGTTTAAGTAGCAATCAGCCCCAGCATTTT. It specifies CATSRGGLSSNQPQHF.

The rearrangement joins TRBV3-1 (or the pseudogene TRBV3-2) to TRBJ2-1, with 13 bases matching TRBD2. Germline V lookup: CDR1 LGHDT, CDR2 YNNKEL (reference sequence). V lost 0 bases and J lost 8; bases outside the gene matches: 10. The CDR3 contains 18 residues. The CDR3 loop reads CASSQDTGLAGVIYEQFF. The DNA for the CDR3 is TGTGCCAGCAGCCAAGATACTGGACTAGCGGGAGTTATTTATGAGCAGTTCTTC.

This chain links TRBV2 with TRBJ1-6; 7 bases line up with TRBD1. The CDR3 has 16 amino acids. The germline gives CDR1 SNHLY, CDR2 FYNNEI. The J segment lost 8 bases and the V segment lost 6 bases, leaving 13 bases of the junction unmatched. The CDR3, as DNA: TGTGCCAGCAGAGTTAATCTAAACACAGGGGATTCACCCCTCCACTTT. This translates into CASRVNLNTGDSPLHF.

The J gene is TRBJ2-4, the V gene TRBV2; a possible D gene is TRBD1 (6 bases). The CDR3 is 12 residues long. Per germline, CDR1 SNHLY and CDR2 FYNNEI. Trimming pared 4 bases from V and 9 bases from J, leaving 10 bases between. Here the CDR3 DNA reads TGTGCCAGCAGTGTGGGGGCTAGCATTCAGTACTTC. It yields the protein CASSVGASIQYF.

This chain connects TRBV7-9 to TRBJ1-5, with no clear D. There are 14 residues in the CDR3. Germline assignment: CDR1 SEHNR and CDR2 FQNEAQ (reference sequence). V was pared by 0 bases and J by 5 bases, with 8 bases between. This chain's CDR3 is CASSLAASYQPQHF. The CDR3 coding sequence is TGTGCCAGCAGCTTAGCCGCCTCTTATCAGCCCCAGCATTTT.

The chain links TRBV3-1 (or the pseudogene TRBV3-2) to TRBJ2-7, with D perhaps assigned TRBD1 or TRBD2 (7 bases each). The CDR3 is 15 residues long. The germline V gene encodes CDR1 LGHDT and CDR2 YNNKEL (reference sequence). Deletions cut 6 bases from V and 3 bases from J, with 18 bases between. This CDR3 reads CASSPGGASIYEQYF. CDR3 nucleotide sequence: TGTGCCAGCAGTCCAGGGGGGGCCTCCATCTACGAGCAGTACTTC.

V is TRBV13 and J is TRBJ2-1, with D perhaps matching TRBD2 (7 bases). The length of the CDR3 is 17 residues. CDR1 is PRHDT and CDR2 is FYEKMQ in the germline V gene (reference sequence). Trimming cost V 0 bases and J 3 bases, with 15 bases left between them. In DNA, the CDR3 is TGTGCCAGCAGCTTAGGCCTTAGGGGGGGCTTCTACAATGAGCAGTTCTTC. Encoded protein: CASSLGLRGGFYNEQFF.

This clone was counted once. The chain employs TRBV10-1 and TRBJ2-1; TRBD2 aligns across 10 bases. CDR3 size: 15 residues. Losses at the gene ends were 5 bases for V and 8 bases for J; bases not matched to a gene: 9. Germline V gene data show CDR1 as WNHNN and CDR2 as SYGVQD (reference sequence). This chain's CDR3 is CASSIGLAEGYEQFF. In DNA, the CDR3 is TGCGCCAGCAGTATTGGACTAGCGGAGGGGTATGAGCAGTTCTTC.

The V gene is TRBV3-1 (or the pseudogene TRBV3-2), the J gene TRBJ1-2, with TRBD1 matching 7 bases. CDR3 length: 15 residues. Germline V lookup: CDR1 LGHDT, CDR2 YNNKEL (reference sequence). V lost 4 bases, J lost 4 bases, and 9 bases stayed unmatched. The DNA of the CDR3 is TGTGCCAGCAGCCCAAACTCCGGGACAGTCTATGGCTACACCTTC. The encoded protein is CASSPNSGTVYGYTF.

The V gene is TRBV2, the J gene TRBJ1-2; D is perhaps TRBD1 (6 bases). The CDR3 runs to 14 residues. With 2 bases removed from V and 4 bases from J, the gap between germline ends came to 11 bases. The germline CDR1 and CDR2 sequences are SNHLY and FYNNEI. The DNA of the CDR3 is TGTGCCAGCAGTGAAACCGGACAGACCTATGGCTACACCTTC. Its translation: CASSETGQTYGYTF.

The gene calls are TRBV5-1 and TRBJ2-5, with 8 bases matching TRBD2. The germline V gene encodes CDR1 SGHRS and CDR2 YFSETQ. V shed 3 bases, J shed 4 bases, and the junction held 8 bases outside the gene matches. The CDR3 length is 15 residues. The CDR3 protein is CASSSGGTDVETQYF. In nucleotides, the CDR3 is TGCGCCAGCAGCTCGGGGGGGACGGACGTAGAGACCCAGTACTTC. The variable domain in full, completed from reference TRBV5-1 and TRBJ2-5, reads KAGVTQTPRYLIKTRGQQVTLSCSPISGHRSVSWYQQTPGQGLQFLFEYFSETQRNKGNFPGRFSGRQFSNSRSEMNVSTLELGDSALYLCASSSGGTDVETQYFGPGTRLLVL.

The chain couples TRBV7-6 to TRBJ2-2; a possible D gene is TRBD1 (7 bases). V lost 5 bases to trimming and J lost 3 bases, with 19 bases between them. There are 17 residues in the CDR3. Looked up from germline, CDR1 is SGHVS and CDR2 is FNYEAQ. The CDR3 coding sequence is TGTGCCAGCAGCCCCCGACAGGGAGGAGAGGACACCGGGGAGCTGTTTTTT. Protein product: CASSPRQGGEDTGELFF. The full variable domain, in which reference TRBV7-6 and TRBJ2-2 provide the parts outside the CDR3, is GAGVSQSPRYKVTKRGQDVALRCDPISGHVSLYWYRQALGQGPEFLTYFNYEAQQDKSGLPNDRFSAERPEGSISTLTIQRTEQRDSAMYRCASSPRQGGEDTGELFFGEGSRLTVL.